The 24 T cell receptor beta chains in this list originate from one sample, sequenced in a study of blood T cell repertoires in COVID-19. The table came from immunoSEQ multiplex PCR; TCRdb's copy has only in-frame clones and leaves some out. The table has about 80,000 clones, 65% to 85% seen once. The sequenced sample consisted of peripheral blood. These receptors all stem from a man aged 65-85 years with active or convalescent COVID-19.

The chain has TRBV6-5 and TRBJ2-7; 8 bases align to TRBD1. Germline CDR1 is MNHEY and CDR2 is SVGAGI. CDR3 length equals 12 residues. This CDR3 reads CATTGVTYEQYF. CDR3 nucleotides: TGTGCGACGACAGGGGTAACCTACGAGCAGTACTTC.

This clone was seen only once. This CDR3 is CASSPTRDRGFEQYF. CDR3 bases: TGTGCCAGCTCACCAACCCGGGACAGGGGTTTCGAGCAGTACTTC. The V gene is TRBV18, the J gene TRBJ2-7, with 10 bases matching TRBD1. With V trimmed by 2 bases and J by 6 bases, 7 bases remained unmatched. This CDR3 comprises 15 residues. CDR1 and CDR2 (germline): KGHSH, LQKENI.

The CDR3 loop is CASRLTGDGQPQHF. The CDR3 DNA reads as TGTGCCAGCAGATTAACAGGGGACGGACAGCCCCAGCATTTT. The rearrangement uses TRBV6-5 and TRBJ1-5, with 7 bases aligning to TRBD1. CDR3 length: 14 residues. CDR1 MNHEY and CDR2 SVGAGI come from the germline V gene. J lost 7 bases, V lost 6 bases, and 9 bases had no gene match.

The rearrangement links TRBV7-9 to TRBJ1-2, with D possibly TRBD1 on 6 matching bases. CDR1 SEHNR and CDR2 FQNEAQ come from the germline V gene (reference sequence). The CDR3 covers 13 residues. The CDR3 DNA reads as TGTGCAACTAGGATTGGGGGCAGGGATGGCTACACCTTC. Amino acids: CATRIGGRDGYTF.

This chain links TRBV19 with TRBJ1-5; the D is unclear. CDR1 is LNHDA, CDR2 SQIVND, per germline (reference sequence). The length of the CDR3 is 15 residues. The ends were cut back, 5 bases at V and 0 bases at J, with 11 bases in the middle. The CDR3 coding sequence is TGTGCCAGTAGTGGTACGGGTTATAGCAATCAGCCCCAGCATTTT. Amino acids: CASSGTGYSNQPQHF.

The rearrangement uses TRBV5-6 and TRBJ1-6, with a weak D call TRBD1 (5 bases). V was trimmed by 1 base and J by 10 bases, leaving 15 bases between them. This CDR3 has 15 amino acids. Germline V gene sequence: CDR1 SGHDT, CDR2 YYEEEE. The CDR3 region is CASSLLAGEESPLHF. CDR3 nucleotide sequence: TGTGCCAGCAGCTTGTTAGCGGGGGAGGAATCACCCCTCCACTTT.

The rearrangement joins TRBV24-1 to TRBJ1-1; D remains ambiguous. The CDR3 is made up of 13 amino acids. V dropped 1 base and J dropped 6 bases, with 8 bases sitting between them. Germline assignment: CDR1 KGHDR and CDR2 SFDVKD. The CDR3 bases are TGTGCCACCAGTGATTTCAGGTACGCTGAAGCTTTCTTT. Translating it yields CATSDFRYAEAFF.

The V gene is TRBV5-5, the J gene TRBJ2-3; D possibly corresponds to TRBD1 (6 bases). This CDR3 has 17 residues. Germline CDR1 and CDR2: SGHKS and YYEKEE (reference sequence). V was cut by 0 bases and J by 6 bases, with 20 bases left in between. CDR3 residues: CASSLASFTGTQDTQYF. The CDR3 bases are TGTGCCAGCAGCTTGGCCTCCTTTACAGGGACCCAGGATACGCAGTATTTT.

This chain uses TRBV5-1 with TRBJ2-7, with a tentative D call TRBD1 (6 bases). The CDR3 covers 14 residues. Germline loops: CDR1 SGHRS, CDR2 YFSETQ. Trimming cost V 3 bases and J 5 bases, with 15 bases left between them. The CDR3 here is CASSWVWGRDEQYF. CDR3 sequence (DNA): TGCGCCAGCAGCTGGGTTTGGGGGCGGGACGAGCAGTACTTC. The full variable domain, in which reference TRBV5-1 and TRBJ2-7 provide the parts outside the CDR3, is KAGVTQTPRYLIKTRGQQVTLSCSPISGHRSVSWYQQTPGQGLQFLFEYFSETQRNKGNFPGRFSGRQFSNSRSEMNVSTLELGDSALYLCASSWVWGRDEQYFGPGTRLTVT.

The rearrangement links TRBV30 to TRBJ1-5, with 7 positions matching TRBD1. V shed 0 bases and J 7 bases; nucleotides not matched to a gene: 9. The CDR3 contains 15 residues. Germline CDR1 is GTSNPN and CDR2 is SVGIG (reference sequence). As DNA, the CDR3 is TGTGCCTGGAGTGTGGGCTCTCGACAGGGCCAGCCCCAGCATTTT. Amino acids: CAWSVGSRQGQPQHF.

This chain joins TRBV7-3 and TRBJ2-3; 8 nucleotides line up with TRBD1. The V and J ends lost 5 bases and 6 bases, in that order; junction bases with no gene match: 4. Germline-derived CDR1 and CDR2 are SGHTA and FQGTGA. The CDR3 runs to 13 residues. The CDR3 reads CASSPRGQDTQYF. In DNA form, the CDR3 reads TGTGCCAGCAGCCCCAGGGGGCAGGATACGCAGTATTTT.

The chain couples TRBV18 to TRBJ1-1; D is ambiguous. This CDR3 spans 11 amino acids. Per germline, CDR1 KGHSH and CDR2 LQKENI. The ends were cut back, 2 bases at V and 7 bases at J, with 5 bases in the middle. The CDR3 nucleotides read TGTGCCAGCTCACCAAAGAGTGAAGCTTTCTTT. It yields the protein CASSPKSEAFF.

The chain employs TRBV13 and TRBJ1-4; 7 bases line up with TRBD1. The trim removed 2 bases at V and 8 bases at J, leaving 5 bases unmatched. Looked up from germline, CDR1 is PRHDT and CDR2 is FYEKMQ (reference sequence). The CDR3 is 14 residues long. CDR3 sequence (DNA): TGTGCCAGCAGCTTAAGACAGGGAGGAGAAAAACTGTTTTTT. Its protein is CASSLRQGGEKLFF.

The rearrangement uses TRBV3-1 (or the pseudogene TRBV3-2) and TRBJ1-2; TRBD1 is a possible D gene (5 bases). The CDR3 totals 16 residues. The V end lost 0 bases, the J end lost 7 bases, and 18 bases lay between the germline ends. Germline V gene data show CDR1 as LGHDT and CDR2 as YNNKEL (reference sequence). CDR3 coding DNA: TGTGCCAGCAGCCAAGATGGCAATGGGGCGCGAGGTGGCTACACCTTC. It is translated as CASSQDGNGARGGYTF.

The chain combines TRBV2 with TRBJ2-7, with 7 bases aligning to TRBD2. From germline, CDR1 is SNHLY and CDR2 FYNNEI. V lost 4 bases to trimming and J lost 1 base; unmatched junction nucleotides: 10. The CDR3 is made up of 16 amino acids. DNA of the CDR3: TGTGCCAGCAGTGGGCGGGGAGCGGGGAGTTCCTACGAGCAGTACTTC. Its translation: CASSGRGAGSSYEQYF. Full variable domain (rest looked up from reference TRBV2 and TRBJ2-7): EPEVTQTPSHQVTQMGQEVILRCVPISNHLYFYWYRQILGQKVEFLVSFYNNEISEKSEIFDDQFSVERPDGSNFTLKIRSTKLEDSAMYFCASSGRGAGSSYEQYFGPGTRLTVT.

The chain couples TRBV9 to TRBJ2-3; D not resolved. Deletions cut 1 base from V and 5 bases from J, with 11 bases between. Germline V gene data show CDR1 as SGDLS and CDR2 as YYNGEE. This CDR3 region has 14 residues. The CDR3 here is CASSVRVAEDTQYF. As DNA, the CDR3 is TGTGCCAGCAGCGTACGGGTAGCAGAAGATACGCAGTATTTT.

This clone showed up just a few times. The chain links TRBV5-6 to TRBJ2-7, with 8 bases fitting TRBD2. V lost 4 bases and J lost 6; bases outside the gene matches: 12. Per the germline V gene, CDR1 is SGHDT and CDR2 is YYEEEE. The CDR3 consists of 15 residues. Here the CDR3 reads CASSRPGLGVVEQYF. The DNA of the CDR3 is TGTGCCAGCAGCCGGCCGGGACTAGGCGTCGTCGAGCAGTACTTC.

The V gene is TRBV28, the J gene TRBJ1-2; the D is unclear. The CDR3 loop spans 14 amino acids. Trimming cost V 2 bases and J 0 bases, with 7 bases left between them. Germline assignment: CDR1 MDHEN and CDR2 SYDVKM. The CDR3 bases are TGTGCCAGCAGTTTAGAGAGAGCTAACTATGGCTACACCTTC. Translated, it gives CASSLERANYGYTF.

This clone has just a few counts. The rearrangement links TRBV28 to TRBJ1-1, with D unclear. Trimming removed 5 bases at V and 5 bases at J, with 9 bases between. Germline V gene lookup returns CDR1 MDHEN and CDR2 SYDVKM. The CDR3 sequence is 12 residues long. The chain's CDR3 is CASSLPYTEAFF. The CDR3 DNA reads TGTGCCAGCAGTCTCCCCTATACTGAAGCTTTCTTT.

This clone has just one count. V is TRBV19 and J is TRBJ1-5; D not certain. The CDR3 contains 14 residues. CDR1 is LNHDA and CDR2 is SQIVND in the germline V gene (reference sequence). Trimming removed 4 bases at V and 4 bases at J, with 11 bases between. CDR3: CASSKVRGNQPQHF. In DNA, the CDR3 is TGTGCCAGTAGTAAAGTGAGAGGGAATCAGCCCCAGCATTTT. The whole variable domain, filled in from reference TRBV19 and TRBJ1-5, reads DGGITQSPKYLFRKEGQNVTLSCEQNLNHDAMYWYRQDPGQGLRLIYYSQIVNDFQKGDIAEGYSVSREKKESFPLTVTSAQKNPTAFYLCASSKVRGNQPQHFGDGTRLSIL.

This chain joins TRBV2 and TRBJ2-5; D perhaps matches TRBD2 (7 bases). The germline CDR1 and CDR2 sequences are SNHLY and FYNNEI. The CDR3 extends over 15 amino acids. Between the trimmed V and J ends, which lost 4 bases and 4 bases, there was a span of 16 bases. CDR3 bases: TGTGCCAGCAGTGTTGTTGGGGGGGGCCTAGAGACCCAGTACTTC. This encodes CASSVVGGGLETQYF.

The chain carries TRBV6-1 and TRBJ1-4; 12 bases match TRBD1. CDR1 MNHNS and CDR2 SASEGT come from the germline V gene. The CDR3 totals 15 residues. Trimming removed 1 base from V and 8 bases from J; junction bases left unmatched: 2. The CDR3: CASSEGGTGGEKLFF. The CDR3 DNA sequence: TGTGCCAGCAGTGAAGGGGGGACAGGGGGCGAAAAACTGTTTTTT.

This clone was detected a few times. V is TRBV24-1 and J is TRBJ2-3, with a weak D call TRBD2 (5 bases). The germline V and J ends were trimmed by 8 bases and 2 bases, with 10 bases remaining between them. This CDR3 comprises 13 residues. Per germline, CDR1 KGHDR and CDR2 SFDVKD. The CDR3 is CATTDSNTDTQYF. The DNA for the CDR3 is TGTGCCACCACGGACTCAAACACAGATACGCAGTATTTT.

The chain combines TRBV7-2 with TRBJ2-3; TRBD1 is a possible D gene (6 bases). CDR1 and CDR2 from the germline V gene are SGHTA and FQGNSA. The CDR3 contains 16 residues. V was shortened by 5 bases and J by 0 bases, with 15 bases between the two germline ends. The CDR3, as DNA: TGTGCCAGCAGCCCCCAGGGGAGTCTTAGCACAGATACGCAGTATTTT. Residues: CASSPQGSLSTDTQYF.